This is a list of T cell receptor beta chains from one sample in a study of shared clonotypes between healthy human individuals. Data came from immunoSEQ multiplex PCR; TCRdb stores just in-frame clones and leaves some out. The data contain about 2.1 million clones, 85% to 95% of them singletons. Sample: naive CD8+ T cells from PBMCs. These receptors all come from a man between 18 and 29 years old in good health. Some clones in this sample may be carry-over from other donors' samples. Each CDR3 is given with its conserved first and last residue.

>TRBV30
CAWSVGWGPYEQYF
>TRBV9
CASSALDYHGQFF
>TRBV28
CASTLLGTSNNEQFF
>TRBV27
CASSPSRVYEQYF
>TRBV10-2
CASKGRANEQFF
>TRBV19
CASSPQGDQPQHF
>TRBV7-9
CASLGQISYNEQFF
>TRBV19
CASREFEAGKAFF
>TRBV9
CASSPGLPSSYNEQFF
>TRBV4-3
CASSQDWDFPYEQYF
>TRBV19
CASSIMSGETQYF